The clone carrying this TCR beta chain was counted many times. The antigen is undetermined. TCRdb itself ran the reads through MiXCR, one entry per CDR3 protein. The repertoire includes 200,000 to 300,000 distinct CDR3 sequences, around an eighth of them detected once, and 1.5% to 2% sits in the top ten. The sample belongs to a study of T cell repertoires in cytomegalovirus infection. At the level of the study: Signatures in public TCR beta sequences pointed to both CMV infection and matching HLA type. Regarding the study as a whole: The study found HLA-C-restricted CMV-specific TCR beta clonotypes dominating the ex vivo response. Cumulative public TCR beta family frequency identified CMV carriers with the relevant HLA.

Germline V CDR1 and CDR2: SEHNR, FQNEAQ (reference sequence). CDR3 length: 14 amino acids. The V end was cut by 1 base, the J end by 2 bases, with 9 bases between. The genes are TRBV7-9 and TRBJ2-7; D call uncertain. This clonotype was sampled from a human donor in good health (CMV status not recorded). Some clones in this sample may be carry-over from other donors' samples. The specimen sequenced was PBMCs. The CDR3 region is CASSLVLSPYEQYF. DNA for the CDR3: TGTGCCAGCAGCTTAGTGCTCTCTCCCTACGAGCAGTACTTC. The variable domain in full, completed from reference TRBV7-9 and TRBJ2-7, reads DTGVSQNPRHKITKRGQNVTFRCDPISEHNRLYWYRQTLGQGPEFLTYFQNEAQLEKSRLLSDRFSAERPKGSFSTLEIQRTEQGDSAMYLCASSLVLSPYEQYFGPGTRLTVT.